This T cell receptor (beta chain) was identified in a study of blood T cell repertoires in COVID-19. At the level of the study: COVID-19 samples, acute and convalescent, were from the United States, Italy and Spain. T cells, B-cell-depleted T cells, or PBMCs provided the cDNA or gDNA that served as material.

CDR1 MGHDK and CDR2 SYGVNS come from the germline V gene. The CDR3 length is 16 residues. V gave up 6 bases and J gave up 0 bases; unmatched junction bases: 8. Original processing methods: By means of reference gene primer amplification, nucleated cell counts were estimated. TCRdb's table, derived via immunoSEQ multiplex PCR, lists solely in-frame clones and lacks some. V and J calls and clone size follow that table, whereas D and trimming were derived from the DNA. In the table there are roughly 110,000 clones, more than 75% of which are singletons. This sequence was found in a man between 70 and 80 years old with acute or convalescent COVID-19. What was sequenced was peripheral blood. This chain uses TRBV25-1 with TRBJ2-5; 9 bases are a match to TRBD2. The CDR3 region has the DNA TGTGCCAGCAGCCCCCTGGCTAGCGGGAACCAAGAGACCCAGTACTTC. Encoded protein: CASSPLASGNQETQYF.